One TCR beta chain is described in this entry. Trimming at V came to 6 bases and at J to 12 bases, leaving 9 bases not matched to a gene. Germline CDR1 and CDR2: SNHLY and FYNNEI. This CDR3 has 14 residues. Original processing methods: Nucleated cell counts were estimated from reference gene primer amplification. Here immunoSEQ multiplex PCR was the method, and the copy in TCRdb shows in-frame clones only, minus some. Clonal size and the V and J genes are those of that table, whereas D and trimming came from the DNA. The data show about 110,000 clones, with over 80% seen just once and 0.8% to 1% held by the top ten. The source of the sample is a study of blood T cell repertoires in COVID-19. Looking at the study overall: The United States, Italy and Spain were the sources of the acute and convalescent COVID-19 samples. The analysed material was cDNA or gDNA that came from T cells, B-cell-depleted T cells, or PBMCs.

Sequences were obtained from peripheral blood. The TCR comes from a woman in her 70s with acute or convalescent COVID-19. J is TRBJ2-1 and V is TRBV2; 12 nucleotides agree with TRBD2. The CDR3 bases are TGTGCCAGCAGCCCAGGACTAGCGGGATGGGTGCAGTTCTTC. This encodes CASSPGLAGWVQFF.